This T cell receptor (beta chain) was obtained from a study of beta chain features in type 1 diabetes. Study observations and caveats: Patients showed naive, central memory and Treg TCRB repertoires that appeared more similar than those of healthy donors. In all four CD4+ subsets, TCRB CDR3 length was significantly, moderately reduced in type 1 diabetes. In these data, an HLA type influence on TCRB rearrangement remained unresolved.

This clone was counted many times. Its antigen is not known. CDR3 length: 14 residues. After removal of 3 bases from V and 5 bases from J, the junction contained 3 bases not matched to a gene. Germline V gene lookup returns CDR1 SGHTA and CDR2 FQGTGA. Markers CD45RO/CCR7/CD25/CD127/CD95/CD27 served to sort CD4+ naive, central memory, regulatory and stem cell-like memory cells. cDNA synthesis used the whole RNA isolate, giving expressed TCRB sequences. TCRdb's copy holds only in-frame clones and misses some; the assay was immunoSEQ multiplex PCR. Among some 350,000 clones, 8.5% to 10% were seen once, and the ten largest hold over 0.45%.

V usage is TRBV7-3 and J usage is TRBJ2-1; TRBD2 matches 8 bases. Source material: central memory CD4+ T cells from blood. The sequence was obtained from a man aged 25-45 years with type 1 diabetes. The CDR3 DNA sequence: TGTGCCAGCAGCTTGCAAGCGGGGGACAATGAGCAGTTCTTC. Translating it yields CASSLQAGDNEQFF. The complete variable domain, with remaining parts taken from reference TRBV7-3 and TRBJ2-1, reads GAGVSQTPSNKVTEKGKYVELRCDPISGHTALYWYRQSLGQGPEFLIYFQGTGAADDSGLPNDRFFAVRPEGSVSTLKIQRTERGDSAVYLCASSLQAGDNEQFFGPGTRLTVL.